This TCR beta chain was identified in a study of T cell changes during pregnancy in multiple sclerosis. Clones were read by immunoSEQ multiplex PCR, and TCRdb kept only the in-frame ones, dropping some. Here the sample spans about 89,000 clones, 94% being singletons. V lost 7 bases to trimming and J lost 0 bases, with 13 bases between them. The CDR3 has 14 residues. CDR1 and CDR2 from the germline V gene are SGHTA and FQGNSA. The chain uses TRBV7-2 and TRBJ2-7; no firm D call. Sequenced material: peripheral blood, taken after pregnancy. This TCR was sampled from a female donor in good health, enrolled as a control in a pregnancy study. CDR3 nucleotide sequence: TGTGCCAGCACCCCGATGGGCAGCTCCTACGAGCAGTACTTC. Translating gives CASTPMGSSYEQYF.